This entry features one T cell receptor (beta chain) sequence. Its antigen is currently not known. No per-base quality is available; no much larger clone lies one base away. Patients with autoimmune disease history or receiving systemic immunosuppression were excluded from the trial. Peripheral blood for TCR sequencing was drawn from every dose cohort at baseline, at cycle 4 day 1 and at cycle 7 day 1. The samples were drawn from a first-in-human, open-label, multicenter phase I dose-escalation trial of ivuxolimab. Adults with locally advanced or metastatic melanoma, renal cell, hepatocellular, or head and neck squamous cell carcinoma were enrolled in the trial. Before TCR sequencing, CD4+ T cells and CD8+ T cells from peripheral blood were sorted into separate populations. The data originate from a study of OX40 agonist ivuxolimab in advanced cancers. Turning to the overall study: Ivuxolimab was a fully human IgG2 agonistic monoclonal antibody targeting the costimulatory receptor OX40 (CD134). Intravenous ivuxolimab was administered to patients every 2 weeks at six dose levels: 0.01, 0.1, 0.3, 1.5, 3 and 10 mg/kg. Among the approximately 50 dose-escalation patients, around 19 had hepatocellular carcinoma, roughly 15 melanoma, 9 renal cell carcinoma and 9 head and neck cancer. In the dose-escalation cohort, around four fifths of patients were male, and the mean age was roughly 60 years, with a range of 23 to 79. Prior anti-PD-1, anti-PD-L1 or anti-CTLA-4 therapy was permitted, and checkpoint inhibitors had been received by less than 45% of dose-escalation patients. Partial responses were achieved by three dose-escalation patients, of whom one had hepatocellular carcinoma and two had cutaneous melanoma. The purpose of peripheral TCRbeta sequencing was to test whether ivuxolimab changed TCR sequence diversity and led to clonal T-cell expansion. The paper covers the monotherapy dose-escalation part of the phase I ivuxolimab trial, which included N ≈ 50 patients. Overall results and qualifications from the work: Low levels of normalized T-cell clonal expansion were also seen in some nonresponding patients. After ivuxolimab, more expanded clones were found on average in CD8+ T cells than in CD4+ T cells. Partial responders in the 0.1-3.0 mg/kg groups had among the lowest normalized peripheral clonal expansion, especially among CD8+ T cells. At doses from 0.1 to 3.0 mg/kg, clonal expansion was seen in both CD4+ and CD8+ blood T cells between baseline and week 6. Antigen specificity was not determined for the clonally expanded peripheral T cells.

Genomic DNA was isolated from the sorted cells so that the TCRbeta CDR3 region could be sequenced. The immunoSEQ Assay was used for sequencing of TCRbeta CDR3 regions. TCRdb limited this immuneACCESS table to in-frame rearrangements with V and J called. A share of clones is missing; checked studies link under half to unresolved V genes, and the rest is unexplained. The table for this sample lists under 80,000 clones; approximately 90% of them were counted only once. More than 0.75% of the sample is in the top ten clones. The specimen was CD4+ or CD8+ T cells sorted from blood, collected in a trial of the OX40 agonist ivuxolimab. The TCR comes from an adult with an advanced solid tumor such as melanoma, head and neck, liver or kidney cancer.

CDR3 protein: CASSQVLDTQYF. The nucleotide sequence reads TGCGCCAGCAGCCAAGTCCTAGATACGCAGTATTTT. Recombination connected TRBV4-1 to TRBJ2-3; the D gene is unclear. Trimming at the junction amounts to 1 base on V and 5 bases on J, and the germline ends lie 4 bases apart. The CDR3 measures 12 amino acids from cysteine to phenylalanine. Only the CDR3 portion is preserved as DNA: 36 bases, with reading frame beginning at the first base. As encoded in the germline V gene, CDR1 is MGHRA while CDR2 is YSYEKL.